The 24 T cell receptor beta chains in this list originate from one sample, sequenced in a study of long-term antiretroviral therapy in people with HIV. With survey level as its setting, the immunoSEQ assay was v3.0. The protocol was immunoSEQ multiplex PCR, while the TCRdb copy is restricted to in-frame clones and leaves out a portion. The sample lists fewer than 30,000 clones, approximately 86% occurring once. The source material was unsorted PBMCs, sampled 1.8 years before starting antiretroviral therapy. These receptors were obtained from a man in his fifties with HIV.

The count of this clone is one. The chain couples TRBV19 to TRBJ2-7; TRBD2 might be the D (7 bases). In germline, CDR1 is LNHDA, CDR2 SQIVND (reference sequence). The V end was cut by 9 bases, the J end by 0 bases, with 15 bases between. The CDR3 is 14 amino acids. The DNA of the CDR3 is TGTGCCAGCAGAAGGGGGGGAGGCTCCTACGAGCAGTACTTC. Protein product: CASRRGGGSYEQYF. Filled out from reference TRBV19 and TRBJ2-7, the complete variable domain reads DGGITQSPKYLFRKEGQNVTLSCEQNLNHDAMYWYRQDPGQGLRLIYYSQIVNDFQKGDIAEGYSVSREKKESFPLTVTSAQKNPTAFYLCASRRGGGSYEQYFGPGTRLTVT.

The rearrangement links TRBV18 to TRBJ1-3, with no clear D. The V end lost 0 bases, the J end lost 4 bases, and 13 bases lay between the germline ends. The length of the CDR3 is 16 residues. In germline, CDR1 is KGHSH, CDR2 LQKENI. CDR3: CASSPPEGSWGNTIYF. The CDR3 region has the DNA TGTGCCAGCTCACCACCGGAGGGCAGTTGGGGAAACACCATATATTTT.

This clone was counted once. V and J are TRBV7-8 and TRBJ2-7, with 12 bases lining up with TRBD2. V shed 5 bases and J 4 bases; nucleotides not matched to a gene: 3. Germline-derived CDR1 and CDR2 are SGHVS and FQNEAQ. CDR3 size: 14 residues. Here the CDR3 reads CASSKTSGSYEQYF. The CDR3 bases are TGTGCCAGCAGCAAGACTAGCGGGAGTTACGAGCAGTACTTC.

This chain connects TRBV25-1 to TRBJ1-2; no definite D call. V was trimmed by 6 bases and J by 0 bases, leaving 11 bases between them. This CDR3 contains 14 residues. From germline, CDR1 is MGHDK and CDR2 SYGVNS. The chain's CDR3 is CASRKDEANYGYTF. For the CDR3, the DNA is TGTGCCAGCAGAAAGGACGAAGCTAACTATGGCTACACCTTC.

The chain recombines TRBV7-3 with TRBJ1-1; D call uncertain. V lost 0 bases, J lost 3 bases, and 8 bases lay in between. The germline V gene encodes CDR1 SGHTA and CDR2 FQGTGA. The CDR3 sequence is 14 residues long. DNA of the CDR3: TGTGCCAGCAGCTTAACGGGAGCCGACACTGAAGCTTTCTTT. Translating gives CASSLTGADTEAFF. The full variable domain, rest sourced from reference TRBV7-3 and TRBJ1-1, is GAGVSQTPSNKVTEKGKYVELRCDPISGHTALYWYRQSLGQGPEFLIYFQGTGAADDSGLPNDRFFAVRPEGSVSTLKIQRTERGDSAVYLCASSLTGADTEAFFGQGTRLTVV.

The chain couples TRBV6-5 to TRBJ2-7, with TRBD2 as a possible D gene (6 bases). Germline V gives CDR1 MNHEY, CDR2 SVGAGI. With 6 bases removed from V and 4 bases from J, the gap between germline ends came to 16 bases. The CDR3 is made up of 14 amino acids. This chain's CDR3 is CASSAGTWAYEQYF. The CDR3 DNA reads as TGTGCCAGCAGCGCAGGGACTTGGGCTTACGAGCAGTACTTC.

The chain uses TRBV27 and TRBJ2-3; 14 positions agree with TRBD2. This CDR3 has 16 residues. Germline values: CDR1 MNHEY, CDR2 SMNVEV (reference sequence). V shed 4 bases and J 6 bases; nucleotides not matched to a gene: 6. The CDR3 region has the DNA TGTGCCAGCAGTTCCTGGACTAGCGGGAGGTTGGATACGCAGTATTTT. Its protein is CASSSWTSGRLDTQYF.

This chain uses TRBV19 with TRBJ2-7, with TRBD1 identical over 10 bases. The CDR3 covers 14 residues. The V and J ends lost 6 bases and 6 bases, in that order; junction bases with no gene match: 8. CDR1 and CDR2 from the germline V gene are LNHDA and SQIVND (reference sequence). The CDR3 spells CASSNTGTGVEQYF. Here the CDR3 DNA reads TGTGCCAGTAGCAATACCGGGACAGGGGTCGAGCAGTACTTC.

The rearrangement links TRBV13 to TRBJ2-7; unclear D gene. The CDR3 consists of 12 residues. Germline V gives CDR1 PRHDT, CDR2 FYEKMQ (reference sequence). V shed 3 bases and J shed 3 bases, with 6 bases lying between them. CDR3 sequence (DNA): TGTGCCAGCAGCTTTACGAACTACGAGCAGTACTTC. This codes for CASSFTNYEQYF.

DNA for the CDR3: TGTGCCAGCAGCTCAGGGGCAAGGGAGAACCAGCCCCAGCATTTT. It translates to CASSSGARENQPQHF. This rearrangement joins TRBV7-2 to TRBJ1-5; D is possibly TRBD1 (6 bases). The CDR3 extends over 15 amino acids. Germline V CDR1 and CDR2: SGHTA, FQGNSA. Trimming removed 4 bases at V and 7 bases at J, with 17 bases between.

With respect to this clone: The same CDR3 can be traced to other DNA sequences in this sample. This chain links TRBV7-2 with TRBJ1-5; 7 bases fit TRBD1. Per germline, CDR1 SGHTA and CDR2 FQGNSA. V dropped 2 bases and J dropped 5; count of bases not matched to a gene: 3. CDR3 length: 14 amino acids. Here the CDR3 DNA reads TGTGCCAGCAGCTTACAGGGGGGGGATCAGCCCCAGCATTTT. Its protein product is CASSLQGGDQPQHF.

The genes are TRBV11-2 and TRBJ2-1, with 13 bases identical to TRBD2. CDR1 is SGHAT and CDR2 is FQNNGV in the germline V gene. The CDR3 has 17 amino acids. The V and J ends lost 1 base and 7 bases, in that order; junction bases with no gene match: 7. The CDR3: CASSLGTSGGAKNEQFF. In nucleotides, the CDR3 is TGTGCCAGCAGCTTAGGTACTAGCGGGGGGGCTAAAAATGAGCAGTTCTTC.

This chain joins TRBV27 and TRBJ1-2, with a weak D call TRBD1 (6 bases). The V and J ends lost 3 bases and 7 bases respectively, with 9 bases between them. Per germline, CDR1 MNHEY and CDR2 SMNVEV (reference sequence). The CDR3 runs to 12 residues. In DNA, the CDR3 is TGTGCCAGCAGTTTTGGAGGGGGTGGCTACACCTTC. Its translation: CASSFGGGGYTF.

A word on this clone: The sample contains more than one DNA sequence encoding this CDR3. This chain connects TRBV6-5 to TRBJ1-1; no clear D. Germline CDR1 MNHEY, CDR2 SVGAGI. The CDR3 totals 14 residues. V shed 6 bases and J shed 0 bases, with 11 bases lying between them. The CDR3 here is CASRPTEVNTEAFF. CDR3 coding DNA: TGTGCCAGCAGACCGACCGAGGTGAACACTGAAGCTTTCTTT.

A single count supports this clone. The chain is built from TRBV7-9 and TRBJ1-4, with D tentatively TRBD1 (5 bases). Germline V lookup: CDR1 SEHNR, CDR2 FQNEAQ (reference sequence). Deletions cut 4 bases from V and 3 bases from J, with 15 bases between. This CDR3 comprises 16 residues. DNA for the CDR3: TGTGCCAGCAGCTCCCTCGTAGACAGACCTAATGAAAAACTGTTTTTT. It specifies CASSSLVDRPNEKLFF.

This sequence joins TRBV27 and TRBJ1-5, with D unclear. The germline CDR1 and CDR2 sequences are MNHEY and SMNVEV (reference sequence). This CDR3 has 12 amino acids. V was cut by 4 bases and J by 9 bases, with 10 bases left in between. DNA for the CDR3: TGTGCCAGCAGTTGGGGTGAGGGGCCCCAGCATTTT. Amino acids: CASSWGEGPQHF.

The chain recombines TRBV30 with TRBJ1-3, with D perhaps matching TRBD1 (5 bases). The CDR3 spans 14 residues. V lost 3 bases and J 2 bases, leaving 11 bases between the germline ends. In germline, CDR1 is GTSNPN, CDR2 SVGIG (reference sequence). CDR3 DNA sequence: TGTGCCTGGAGCAACGGGGGGGCTGGAAACACCATATATTTT. Protein: CAWSNGGAGNTIYF.

CDR3 coding DNA: TGTGCCAGCAGTCCAGCTAATCCGGGACAGGGGGTTAACAATGAGCAGTTCTTC. Translation: CASSPANPGQGVNNEQFF. The genes are TRBV27 and TRBJ2-1; 11 bases are a match to TRBD1. This CDR3 has 18 amino acids. V was clipped by 5 bases and J by 5 bases; unmatched bases: 14. From germline, CDR1 is MNHEY and CDR2 SMNVEV (reference sequence).

In its sample, this clone was seen once. The rearrangement joins TRBV5-6 to TRBJ2-4; D may be TRBD1 (5 bases). The CDR3 is made up of 17 amino acids. The V end lost 2 bases, the J end lost 1 base, and 16 bases lay between the germline ends. Germline V gene data show CDR1 as SGHDT and CDR2 as YYEEEE. CDR3 protein: CASSFGIGAEAKNIQYF. For the CDR3, the DNA is TGTGCCAGCAGCTTTGGCATTGGGGCCGAGGCCAAAAACATTCAGTACTTC. Complete variable domain (other parts from reference TRBV5-6 and TRBJ2-4): DAGVTQSPTHLIKTRGQQVTLRCSPKSGHDTVSWYQQALGQGPQFIFQYYEEEERQRGNFPDRFSGHQFPNYSSELNVNALLLGDSALYLCASSFGIGAEAKNIQYFGAGTRLSVL.

In its sample, this clone was seen once. This chain connects TRBV28 to TRBJ1-1; 8 positions agree with TRBD1. There are 16 residues in the CDR3. Trimming took 7 bases from V and 3 from J; bases not matched to a gene: 13. Germline CDR1 MDHEN, CDR2 SYDVKM. CDR3 nucleotide sequence: TGTGCCAGCAACTTTCCAGGGGGCTTGGGCGACACTGAAGCTTTCTTT. Translated: CASNFPGGLGDTEAFF. The variable domain in full, with the rest retrieved from reference TRBV28 and TRBJ1-1, is DVKVTQSSRYLVKRTGEKVFLECVQDMDHENMFWYRQDPGLGLRLIYFSYDVKMKEKGDIPEGYSVSREKKERFSLILESASTNQTSMYLCASNFPGGLGDTEAFFGQGTRLTVV.

J is TRBJ1-2 and V is TRBV2, with 7 nucleotides matching TRBD1. Trimming at V came to 5 bases and at J to 2 bases, leaving 8 bases not matched to a gene. The CDR3 has 15 residues. Germline values: CDR1 SNHLY, CDR2 FYNNEI. Here the CDR3 DNA reads TGTGCCAGCAGTCGATGGGACAGAGGGAACTATGGCTACACCTTC. Its translation: CASSRWDRGNYGYTF.

The chain recombines TRBV6-1 with TRBJ2-1; a possible D gene is TRBD2 (5 bases). Germline CDR1 reads MNHNS; CDR2 reads SASEGT. Trimming removed 7 bases at V and 1 base at J, with 14 bases between. The CDR3 is made up of 15 amino acids. CDR3 amino acids: CASKLGAESYNEQFF. Written as DNA, the CDR3 is TGTGCCAGCAAATTGGGAGCTGAGTCCTACAATGAGCAGTTCTTC.

Comment on this clone: The junction departs from germline at one end; a sequencing error may be responsible. The sample has other DNA sequences that encode this CDR3 too. V usage is TRBV18 and J usage is TRBJ2-7; 12 bases are shared with TRBD1. The CDR3 runs 16 residues. Germline values: CDR1 KGHSH, CDR2 LQKENI. The CDR3 DNA follows: TGCGCCAGCTCATCTCTTTCCGGGACAGGGGGCAACGAGCAGTACTTC. Translating gives CASSSLSGTGGNEQYF.

The V and J genes are TRBV7-9 and TRBJ1-1, with D possibly being TRBD1 (5 bases). CDR1 is SEHNR, CDR2 FQNEAQ, per germline (reference sequence). V gave up 2 bases and J gave up 1 base, with 20 bases separating them. This CDR3 has 18 amino acids. In DNA, the CDR3 is TGTGCCAGCAGCTTACCCTGGGAGACAGCTAAGAGGAACACTGAAGCTTTCTTT. This sequence encodes CASSLPWETAKRNTEAFF.